The clone carrying this TCR beta chain was observed many times. What it binds is unknown. This entry belongs to a study of T-cell reconstitution after alpha-beta-depleted transplantation in children. Study observations and caveats: It was surviving recipient T cells and thymic progenitors that gave some patients high TCRbeta diversity at day 60. T-cell counts and diversity at one year post-transplant came mainly from newly produced T cells.

Preparation of the TCRbeta library involved a method that used unique molecular identifiers. TCRdb independently ran MiXCR on the PCR reads; one entry per CDR3 protein. The sample comprises over 400,000 distinct CDR3 sequences, roughly two fifths of which are singletons, and approximately 30% rests with the top ten. This receptor was obtained from a girl aged 2 to 10 with aplastic anemia, due to receive a stem cell transplant. The sequenced sample was PBMCs, obtained before TCRalphabeta/CD19-depleted stem cell transplant.

CDR3 loop: CASSFREVVNEQFF. In DNA form, the CDR3 reads TGCGCCAGCAGCTTCAGGGAGGTTGTCAATGAGCAGTTCTTC. V and J are TRBV5-1 and TRBJ2-1, with D tentatively TRBD2 (6 bases). The CDR3 consists of 14 residues. Germline-derived CDR1 and CDR2 are SGHRS and YFSETQ. V gave up 2 bases and J gave up 6 bases, with 12 bases separating them.